A selection of T cell receptor beta chains follows, all from one sample in a study of regulatory T cells in long-lasting Graves disease. TCRdb used MiXCR to reprocess the multiplex PCR reads, holding one entry per CDR3 protein. This table holds some 400,000 distinct CDR3 sequences, under 15% found once. These data were also reused for a study on T cells in Graves' hyperthyroidism and ophthalmopathy.

The specimen comprised peripheral blood mononuclear cells (PBMCs), sampled at new diagnosis, from a patient treated with antithyroid drugs. The receptors originated from a woman aged 30 to 39 with Graves disease. The CDR3 runs from the conserved cysteine through the conserved F or W. D genes are given only for firm matches. Size is stated for part of the rows, as once, few or many counts, or as a class when the clone is expanded.

clone size: NA; J gene: TRBJ2-5; V gene: TRBV12-3/TRBV12-4; D gene: TRBD2; CDR3 protein: CASSPRDYPGGEQYF; CDR3 DNA: TGTGCCAGCAGCCCCAGGGACTACCCCGGCGGTGAGCAGTACTTC
clone size: few; J gene: TRBJ1-2; V gene: TRBV29-1; D gene: TRBD1; CDR3 protein: CSAEGRDSVYGYTF; CDR3 DNA: TGCAGCGCTGAGGGTAGGGACAGCGTCTATGGCTACACCTTC
clone size: many; J gene: TRBJ2-1; V gene: TRBV20-1; D gene: TRBD2; CDR3 protein: CSARKREMQFF; CDR3 DNA: TGCAGTGCGCGCAAGCGGGAGATGCAGTTCTTC
clone size: NA; J gene: TRBJ1-2; V gene: TRBV19; D gene: NA; CDR3 protein: CASSVIDYGYTF; CDR3 DNA: TGTGCCAGTAGTGTCATCGACTATGGCTACACCTTC
clone size: few; J gene: TRBJ2-7; V gene: TRBV19; D gene: TRBD1; CDR3 protein: CASSRPGQVYEQYF; CDR3 DNA: TGTGCCAGTAGCAGACCGGGACAGGTTTACGAGCAGTACTTC
clone size: few; J gene: TRBJ2-1; V gene: TRBV7-2; D gene: TRBD2; CDR3 protein: CASSLNAGLAVSDEQFF; CDR3 DNA: TGTGCCAGCAGCCTGAATGCGGGACTAGCGGTGTCGGATGAGCAGTTCTTC
clone size: NA; J gene: TRBJ2-4; V gene: TRBV5-1; D gene: NA; CDR3 protein: CASTPQGIAKNIQYF; CDR3 DNA: TGCGCCAGCACACCCCAGGGAATAGCCAAAAACATTCAGTACTTC
clone size: few; J gene: TRBJ2-1; V gene: TRBV7-2; D gene: NA; CDR3 protein: CASSLVGGALVSSYNEQFF; CDR3 DNA: TGTGCCAGCAGCTTAGTCGGAGGAGCTCTCGTAAGCTCCTACAATGAGCAGTTCTTC
clone size: many; J gene: TRBJ2-7; V gene: TRBV6-1; D gene: NA; CDR3 protein: CASKGQGFYEQYF; CDR3 DNA: TGTGCCAGCAAGGGGCAAGGGTTCTACGAGCAGTACTTC
clone size: many; J gene: TRBJ1-1; V gene: TRBV29-1; D gene: NA; CDR3 protein: CSVEDGVNTEAFF; CDR3 DNA: TGCAGCGTTGAAGATGGTGTGAACACTGAAGCTTTCTTT
clone size: many; J gene: TRBJ2-1; V gene: TRBV3-1; D gene: TRBD2; CDR3 protein: CASSQVRGGEQFF; CDR3 DNA: TGTGCCAGCAGCCAAGTTCGGGGGGGTGAGCAGTTCTTC
clone size: many; J gene: TRBJ1-5; V gene: TRBV20-1; D gene: NA; CDR3 protein: CSASTEALGEDQPQHF; CDR3 DNA: TGCAGTGCTAGTACGGAGGCCCTGGGGGAGGATCAGCCCCAGCATTTT
clone size: many; J gene: TRBJ2-7; V gene: TRBV27; D gene: NA; CDR3 protein: CASSPSGLRSGEQYF; CDR3 DNA: TGTGCCAGCAGTCCCTCGGGACTCCGATCGGGGGAGCAGTACTTC
clone size: many; J gene: TRBJ2-1; V gene: TRBV20-1; D gene: NA; CDR3 protein: CSASLPGANEQFF; CDR3 DNA: TGCAGTGCTAGTTTACCGGGAGCCAATGAGCAGTTCTTC
clone size: many; J gene: TRBJ1-2; V gene: TRBV18; D gene: NA; CDR3 protein: CASSPSADGYTF; CDR3 DNA: TGTGCCAGCTCACCAAGTGCGGATGGCTACACCTTC
clone size: many; J gene: TRBJ2-5; V gene: TRBV6-1; D gene: NA; CDR3 protein: CASSPLEQGGRETQYF; CDR3 DNA: TGTGCCAGCAGTCCCCTGGAGCAGGGCGGACGGGAGACCCAGTACTTC
clone size: many; J gene: TRBJ1-2; V gene: TRBV19; D gene: TRBD1; CDR3 protein: CASSTGTGGAGGYTF; CDR3 DNA: TGTGCCAGTAGCACCGGGACAGGGGGCGCGGGTGGCTACACCTTC
clone size: many; J gene: TRBJ2-7; V gene: TRBV7-9; D gene: NA; CDR3 protein: CASSPRGVGIPYEQYF; CDR3 DNA: TGTGCCAGCAGCCCTAGGGGGGTCGGGATACCCTACGAGCAGTACTTC
clone size: many; J gene: TRBJ1-2; V gene: TRBV3-1; D gene: NA; CDR3 protein: CASSQDPGLPKDYTF; CDR3 DNA: TGTGCCAGCAGCCAAGATCCAGGACTTCCAAAAGACTACACCTTC
clone size: few; J gene: TRBJ2-1; V gene: TRBV11-3; D gene: NA; CDR3 protein: CASSSRPGGEQFF; CDR3 DNA: TGTGCCAGCAGCTCACGACCCGGGGGTGAGCAGTTCTTC
clone size: NA; J gene: TRBJ1-2; V gene: TRBV12-3/TRBV12-4; D gene: NA; CDR3 protein: CASSFREAYGYTF; CDR3 DNA: TGTGCCAGCAGTTTCAGGGAGGCCTATGGCTACACCTTC
clone size: few; J gene: TRBJ2-5; V gene: TRBV10-2; D gene: NA; CDR3 protein: CASSEVRGYQETQYF; CDR3 DNA: TGCGCCAGCAGTGAAGTTAGGGGTTACCAAGAGACCCAGTACTTC
clone size: NA; J gene: TRBJ2-2; V gene: TRBV5-6; D gene: NA; CDR3 protein: CASSLINTGELFF; CDR3 DNA: TGTGCCAGCAGCTTAATTAACACCGGGGAGCTGTTTTTT
clone size: many; J gene: TRBJ2-1; V gene: TRBV7-3; D gene: NA; CDR3 protein: CASSLGVPGPSSYNEQFF; CDR3 DNA: TGTGCCAGCAGCTTAGGGGTCCCGGGGCCTAGCTCCTACAATGAGCAGTTCTTC
clone size: NA; J gene: TRBJ2-2; V gene: TRBV7-3; D gene: NA; CDR3 protein: CASRQGGTGELFF; CDR3 DNA: TGTGCCAGCAGGCAGGGCGGCACCGGGGAGCTGTTTTTT
clone size: few; J gene: TRBJ1-4; V gene: TRBV19; D gene: NA; CDR3 protein: CASIFNEKLFF; CDR3 DNA: TGTGCCAGTATCTTTAATGAAAAACTGTTTTTT
clone size: NA; J gene: TRBJ2-3; V gene: TRBV4-1; D gene: TRBD2; CDR3 protein: CASSPHWREVTDTQYF; CDR3 DNA: TGTGCCAGCAGCCCCCATTGGCGGGAGGTCACAGATACGCAGTATTTT
clone size: NA; J gene: TRBJ1-2; V gene: TRBV19; D gene: NA; CDR3 protein: CASSQLLMGVNYGYTF; CDR3 DNA: TGTGCCAGTAGTCAACTATTGATGGGGGTTAACTATGGCTACACCTTC
clone size: many; J gene: TRBJ2-3; V gene: TRBV7-2; D gene: NA; CDR3 protein: CASSRGSGTLTDTQYF; CDR3 DNA: TGTGCTTCGTCCCGGGGTAGCGGCACTCTCACAGATACGCAGTATTTT
clone size: few; J gene: TRBJ1-1; V gene: TRBV30; D gene: TRBD1; CDR3 protein: CAWSARGPYTEAFF; CDR3 DNA: TGTGCCTGGAGTGCCAGGGGGCCGTACACTGAAGCTTTCTTT
clone size: many; J gene: TRBJ2-5; V gene: TRBV7-8; D gene: NA; CDR3 protein: CASSLHSGPLQETQYF; CDR3 DNA: TGTGCCAGCAGCCTCCACTCGGGACCACTCCAAGAGACCCAGTACTTC
clone size: NA; J gene: TRBJ2-1; V gene: TRBV12-3/TRBV12-4; D gene: NA; CDR3 protein: CASSLPVRGDEQFF; CDR3 DNA: TGTGCCAGCAGTTTACCCGTGCGAGGGGATGAGCAGTTCTTC
clone size: NA; J gene: TRBJ2-1; V gene: TRBV12-5; D gene: NA; CDR3 protein: CASGLGVTSYNEQFF; CDR3 DNA: TGTGCTAGTGGTTTGGGCGTGACTTCTTACAATGAGCAGTTCTTC
clone size: many; J gene: TRBJ2-1; V gene: TRBV7-2; D gene: TRBD2; CDR3 protein: CASSWTSGPNEQFF; CDR3 DNA: TGTGCCAGCAGCTGGACTAGCGGCCCTAATGAGCAGTTCTTC
clone size: many; J gene: TRBJ2-2; V gene: TRBV7-2; D gene: TRBD2; CDR3 protein: CASSSTPFTSAENTGELFF; CDR3 DNA: TGTGCCAGCAGCTCTACCCCCTTTACTAGCGCCGAGAACACCGGGGAGCTGTTTTTT
clone size: NA; J gene: TRBJ1-5; V gene: TRBV7-9; D gene: TRBD1; CDR3 protein: CASSPGPTGGQPQHF; CDR3 DNA: TGTGCCAGCAGCCCTGGTCCCACAGGGGGACAGCCCCAGCATTTT
clone size: few; J gene: TRBJ1-2; V gene: TRBV11-2; D gene: NA; CDR3 protein: CASSLNTGQAYGYTF; CDR3 DNA: TGTGCCAGCAGCTTAAATACGGGGCAGGCTTATGGCTACACCTTC